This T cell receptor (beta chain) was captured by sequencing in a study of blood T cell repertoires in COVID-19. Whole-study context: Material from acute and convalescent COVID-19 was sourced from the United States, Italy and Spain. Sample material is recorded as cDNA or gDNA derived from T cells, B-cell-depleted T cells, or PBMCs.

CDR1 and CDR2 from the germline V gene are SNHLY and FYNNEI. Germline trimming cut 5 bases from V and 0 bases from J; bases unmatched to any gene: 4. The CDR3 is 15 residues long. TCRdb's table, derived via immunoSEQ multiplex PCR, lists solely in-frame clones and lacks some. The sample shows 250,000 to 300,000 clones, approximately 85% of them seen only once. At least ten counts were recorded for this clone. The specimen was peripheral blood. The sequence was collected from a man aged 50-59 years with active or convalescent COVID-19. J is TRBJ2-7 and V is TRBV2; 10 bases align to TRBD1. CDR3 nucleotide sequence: TGTGCCAGCAGTACCTGGACAGGGGGCTCCTACGAGCAGTACTTC. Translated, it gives CASSTWTGGSYEQYF.